Each of the 14 T cell receptor beta chains below was sequenced from the same sample in a study of beta chain features in type 1 diabetes. Study-wide results and limits: When Type 1 diabetes patients were examined, their TCRB CDR3s proved moderately but significantly shorter in all four CD4+ subsets.

Their cognate antigens are unknown. The investigators reverse transcribed all of the isolated RNA, so they sequenced expressed TCRB transcripts. The assay was immunoSEQ multiplex PCR, and TCRdb's table has in-frame clones only and misses some. The sample has 150,000 to 200,000 clones, 8% to 8.5% seen once. The sample was central memory CD4+ T cells from blood. These receptors were obtained from a woman between 18 and 30 years old with type 1 diabetes.

This clone was seen more than once but under ten times. The V gene is TRBV7-9, the J gene TRBJ2-3; TRBD2 matches 7 bases. J lost 4 bases, V lost 7 bases, and 8 bases had no gene match. CDR3 length: 14 residues. Germline CDR1 reads SEHNR; CDR2 reads FQNEAQ (reference sequence). The CDR3 here is CASTRGGRADTQYF. The CDR3 DNA reads TGTGCCAGCACCCGGGGAGGGCGGGCAGATACGCAGTATTTT.

The J gene is TRBJ1-4, the V gene TRBV7-6; D is perhaps TRBD1 (5 bases). V was pared by 2 bases and J by 6 bases, with 19 bases between. Per the germline V gene, CDR1 is SGHVS and CDR2 is FNYEAQ. The CDR3 runs 17 residues. The chain's CDR3 is CASSLRQNRGGDEKLFF. CDR3 sequence (DNA): TGTGCCAGCAGCTTACGCCAGAACCGGGGCGGGGATGAAAAACTGTTTTTT.

The J gene is TRBJ2-1, the V gene TRBV10-3, with D possibly matching TRBD1 (5 bases). The CDR3 sequence is 14 residues long. V was trimmed by 8 bases and J by 0 bases, leaving 11 bases between them. Germline-derived CDR1 and CDR2 are ENHRY and SYGVKD. The CDR3 nucleotides are TGTGCCATCTTCCAGGGTGGCTCCTACAATGAGCAGTTCTTC. Encoded protein: CAIFQGGSYNEQFF.

This clone was counted many times. This chain links TRBV4-1 with TRBJ2-7; 11 positions match TRBD2. The CDR3 is made up of 16 amino acids. CDR1 MGHRA and CDR2 YSYEKL come from the germline V gene. The ends lost 1 base at V and 3 bases at J; junction bases unmatched: 5. The CDR3 DNA follows: TGCGCCAGCAGCCAAGGTAGCGGGGGGGCCGACTACGAGCAGTACTTC. It is translated as CASSQGSGGADYEQYF.

The chain recombines TRBV28 with TRBJ2-2; D may be TRBD2 (7 bases). CDR1 and CDR2 (germline): MDHEN, SYDVKM. The CDR3 is made up of 15 amino acids. V lost 5 bases, J lost 4 bases, and 14 bases lay in between. The CDR3 bases are TGTGCCAGCAGTGTGGCGGGGGCGAGCACCGGGGAGCTGTTTTTT. Translation gives CASSVAGASTGELFF.

CDR3 in amino acids: CASSLDTSGGAINEQFF. The CDR3, as DNA: TGTGCCAGCAGCTTAGATACTAGCGGGGGGGCCATCAATGAGCAGTTCTTC. This chain links TRBV11-2 with TRBJ2-1; 13 nucleotides align to TRBD2. Trimming removed 0 bases from V and 6 bases from J; junction bases left unmatched: 5. There are 17 residues in the CDR3. Germline V gene data show CDR1 as SGHAT and CDR2 as FQNNGV.

The V and J genes are TRBV19 and TRBJ1-6; possibly TRBD1 for D (5 bases). Trimming removed 7 bases from V and 7 bases from J, with 11 bases in between. CDR1 is LNHDA and CDR2 is SQIVND in the germline V gene (reference sequence). The CDR3 has 13 residues. CDR3 sequence: CASTPGKNSPLHF. Here the CDR3 DNA reads TGTGCCAGTACACCAGGGAAGAATTCACCCCTCCACTTT.

The chain uses TRBV6-5 and TRBJ2-1; 8 bases line up with TRBD1. CDR1 is MNHEY and CDR2 is SVGAGI in the germline V gene. The CDR3 spans 11 residues. Trimming cost V 8 bases and J 9 bases; bases outside gene matches: 3. DNA for the CDR3: TGTGCCAGCCAGGGGGCCGGTGAGCAGTTCTTC. It specifies CASQGAGEQFF.

The CDR3 loop is CASSARGPTQETQYF. The CDR3 DNA sequence: TGTGCCAGCAGCGCCAGGGGACCTACCCAAGAGACCCAGTACTTC. The chain uses TRBV7-9 and TRBJ2-5; perhaps TRBD1 as D (6 bases). CDR1 is SEHNR and CDR2 is FQNEAQ in the germline V gene (reference sequence). The CDR3 sequence is 15 residues long. Trimming removed 5 bases from V and 1 base from J, with 14 bases in between.

The chain couples TRBV11-2 to TRBJ2-2; D is unclear. The CDR3 extends over 14 amino acids. Germline V gives CDR1 SGHAT, CDR2 FQNNGV. Trimming took off 5 bases at V and 0 bases at J, with 7 bases between the two ends. CDR3 in amino acids: CASSIDTNTGELFF. DNA for the CDR3: TGTGCCAGCAGCATCGACACGAACACCGGGGAGCTGTTTTTT.

Worth noting for this clone: Other nucleotide sequences in the sample specify the same CDR3. The genes are TRBV25-1 and TRBJ1-5; D not certain. CDR1 is MGHDK, CDR2 SYGVNS, per germline. The CDR3 sequence is 12 residues long. V was pared by 5 bases and J by 2 bases, with 4 bases between. The CDR3 DNA reads TGTGCCAGCAGTTCGGGCAATCAGCCCCAGCATTTT. This translates into CASSSGNQPQHF.

V is TRBV7-2 and J is TRBJ1-1; 8 bases fit TRBD1. The germline gives CDR1 SGHTA, CDR2 FQGNSA. The V segment lost 5 bases and the J segment 4 bases; nucleotides outside the gene matches: 6. The CDR3 length is 14 residues. The CDR3 nucleotides read TGTGCCAGCAGCCCTTCGGACAGGGTCACTGAAGCTTTCTTT. Translated: CASSPSDRVTEAFF.

This clone was observed a few times. The chain links TRBV18 to TRBJ2-1; 10 bases line up with TRBD2. The CDR3 has 16 amino acids. In germline, CDR1 is KGHSH, CDR2 LQKENI. V lost 3 bases to trimming and J lost 8 bases; unmatched junction nucleotides: 10. The CDR3 DNA reads as TGTGCCAGCTCACCCCCGGGACTAGCGTCCCAGTATGAGCAGTTCTTC. It translates to CASSPPGLASQYEQFF.

This rearrangement joins TRBV29-1 to TRBJ1-5, with D maybe TRBD1 (5 bases). CDR1 is SQVTM, CDR2 ANQGSEA, per germline. Trimming stripped 3 bases from V and 4 bases from J, with 13 bases between. The CDR3 contains 14 residues. CDR3 amino acids: CSVELAGSNQPQHF. The CDR3 DNA reads as TGCAGCGTTGAGCTGGCAGGGTCTAATCAGCCCCAGCATTTT. The whole variable domain, filled in from reference TRBV29-1 and TRBJ1-5, reads SAVISQKPSRDICQRGTSLTIQCQVDSQVTMMFWYRQQPGQSLTLIATANQGSEATYESGFVIDKFPISRPNLTFSTLTVSNMSPEDSSIYLCSVELAGSNQPQHFGDGTRLSIL.